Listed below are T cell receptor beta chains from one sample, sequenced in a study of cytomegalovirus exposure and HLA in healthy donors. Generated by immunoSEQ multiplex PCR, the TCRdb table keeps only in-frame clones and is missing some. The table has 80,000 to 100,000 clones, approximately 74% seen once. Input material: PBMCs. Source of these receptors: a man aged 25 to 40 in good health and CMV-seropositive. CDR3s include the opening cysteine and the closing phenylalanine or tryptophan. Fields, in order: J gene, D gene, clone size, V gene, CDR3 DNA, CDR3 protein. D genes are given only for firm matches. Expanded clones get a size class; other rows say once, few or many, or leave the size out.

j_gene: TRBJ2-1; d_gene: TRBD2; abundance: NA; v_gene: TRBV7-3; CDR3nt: TGTGCCAGCAGCCGATTAACCGGGACTAGCGGGAGAGGTGAGCAGTTCTTC; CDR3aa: CASSRLTGTSGRGEQFF
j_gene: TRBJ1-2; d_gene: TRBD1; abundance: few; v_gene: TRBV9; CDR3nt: TGTGCCAGCAGCCCCCGGGTGGAAGGGGGCGGCTACACCTTC; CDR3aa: CASSPRVEGGGYTF
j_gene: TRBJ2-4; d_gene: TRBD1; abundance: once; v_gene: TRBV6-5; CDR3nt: TGTGCCAGCAGTTACTCGGGACAGGCAGAAAACATTCAGTACTTC; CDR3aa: CASSYSGQAENIQYF
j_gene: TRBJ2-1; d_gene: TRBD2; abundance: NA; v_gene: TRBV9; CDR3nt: TGTGCCAGCAGCCCCGGGAGGACCGCTGAGCAGTTCTTC; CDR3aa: CASSPGRTAEQFF
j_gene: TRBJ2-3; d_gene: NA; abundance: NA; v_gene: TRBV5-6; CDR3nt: TGTGCCAGCAGCTTGAAGAGGGGGGGTCTTAGCACAGATACGCAGTATTTT; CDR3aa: CASSLKRGGLSTDTQYF
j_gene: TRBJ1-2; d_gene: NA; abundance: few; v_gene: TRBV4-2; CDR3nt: TGTGCCAGCAGCCAAGATCGTACAGCCTATGGCTACACCTTC; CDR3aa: CASSQDRTAYGYTF
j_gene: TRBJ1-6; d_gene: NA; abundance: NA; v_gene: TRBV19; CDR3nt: TGTGCCAGTAGTCTAGGACAGATGAATTCACCCCTCCACTTT; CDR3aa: CASSLGQMNSPLHF
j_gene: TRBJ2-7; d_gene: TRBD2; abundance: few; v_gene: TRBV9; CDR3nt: TGTGCCAGCAGCGTAGACGGGAGGTCCTACGAGCAGTACTTC; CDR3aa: CASSVDGRSYEQYF
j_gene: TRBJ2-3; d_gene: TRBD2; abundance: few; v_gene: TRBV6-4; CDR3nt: TGTGCCAGCAGTGACTCGACGGGGGGGCCAGATACGCAGTATTTT; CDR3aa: CASSDSTGGPDTQYF
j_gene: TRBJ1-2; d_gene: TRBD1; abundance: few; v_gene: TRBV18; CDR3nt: TGTGCCAGCTCACCCCCCCAGGGGGGTAATGGCTACACCTTC; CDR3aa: CASSPPQGGNGYTF
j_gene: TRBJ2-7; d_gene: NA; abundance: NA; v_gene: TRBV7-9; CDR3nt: TGTGCCAGCAGCTTAGGTGGGGGGACAGTCTACGAGCAGTACTTC; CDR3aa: CASSLGGGTVYEQYF
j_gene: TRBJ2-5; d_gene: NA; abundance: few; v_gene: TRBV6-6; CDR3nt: TGTGCCAGCACCTCAGGTCCGTTGTACCAAGAGACCCAGTACTTC; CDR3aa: CASTSGPLYQETQYF
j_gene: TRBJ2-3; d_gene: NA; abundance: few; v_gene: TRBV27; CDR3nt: TGTGCCAGTTCAGACACAGATACGCAGTATTTT; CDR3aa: CASSDTDTQYF
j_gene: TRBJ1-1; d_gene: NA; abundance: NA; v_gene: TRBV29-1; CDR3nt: TGCAGCGTCGCAGGGCACACTGAAGCTTTCTTT; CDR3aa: CSVAGHTEAFF
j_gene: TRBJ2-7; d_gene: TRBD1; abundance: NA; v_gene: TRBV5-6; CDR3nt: TGTGCCAGCAGCTTATCCGGGACAGGGGGCTACGAGCAGTACTTC; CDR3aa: CASSLSGTGGYEQYF
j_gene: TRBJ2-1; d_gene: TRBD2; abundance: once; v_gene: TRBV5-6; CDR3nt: TGTGCCAGCAGCTTCGGGGCGGGGGGAAACAATGAGCAGTTCTTC; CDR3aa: CASSFGAGGNNEQFF
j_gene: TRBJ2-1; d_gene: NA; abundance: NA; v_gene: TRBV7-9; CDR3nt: TGTGCCAGCAGCCTATCGGATGAGCAGTTCTTC; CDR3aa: CASSLSDEQFF
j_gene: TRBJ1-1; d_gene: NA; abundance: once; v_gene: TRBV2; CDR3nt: TGTGCCACCCAGACAGGTTCGGTGACTGAAGCTTTCTTT; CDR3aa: CATQTGSVTEAFF
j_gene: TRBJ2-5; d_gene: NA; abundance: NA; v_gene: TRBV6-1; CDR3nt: TGTGCCAGCAGCTTTTCGGGACAAGGGCATGAGACCCAGTACTTC; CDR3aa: CASSFSGQGHETQYF
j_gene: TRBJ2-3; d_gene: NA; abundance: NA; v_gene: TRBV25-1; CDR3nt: TGTGCCACCACGGGACTGTACACAGATACGCAGTATTTT; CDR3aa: CATTGLYTDTQYF
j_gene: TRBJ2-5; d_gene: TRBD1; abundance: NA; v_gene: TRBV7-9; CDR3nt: TGTGCCAGCAGCTTTCAGGGGGCGCGGGAGACCCAGTACTTC; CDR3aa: CASSFQGARETQYF